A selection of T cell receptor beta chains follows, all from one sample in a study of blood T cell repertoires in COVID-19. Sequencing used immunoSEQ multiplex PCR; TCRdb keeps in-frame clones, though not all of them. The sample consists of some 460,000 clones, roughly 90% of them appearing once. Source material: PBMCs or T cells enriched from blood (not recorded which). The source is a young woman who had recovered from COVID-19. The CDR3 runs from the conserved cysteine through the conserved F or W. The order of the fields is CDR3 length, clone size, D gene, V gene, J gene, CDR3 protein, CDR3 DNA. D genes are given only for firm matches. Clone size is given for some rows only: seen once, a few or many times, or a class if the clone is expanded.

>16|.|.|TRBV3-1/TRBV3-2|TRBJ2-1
CASSQARSTTVNEQFF
TGTGCCAGCAGCCAGGCGCGGAGCACGACCGTCAATGAGCAGTTCTTC
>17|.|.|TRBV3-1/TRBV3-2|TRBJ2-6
CASSRVKDTSGANVLTF
TGTGCCAGCAGCCGAGTGAAGGACACGTCTGGGGCCAACGTCCTGACTTTC
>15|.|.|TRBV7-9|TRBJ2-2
CASSLDSGGTGELFF
TGTGCCAGCAGCTTGGACAGTGGAGGCACCGGGGAGCTGTTTTTT
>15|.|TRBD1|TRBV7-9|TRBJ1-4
CASSPWDSGQQKLFF
TGTGCCAGCAGCCCTTGGGACAGCGGGCAGCAAAAACTGTTTTTT
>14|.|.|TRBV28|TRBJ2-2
CASRPAGAGGELFF
TGTGCCAGCAGGCCTGCAGGGGCCGGCGGGGAGCTGTTTTTT
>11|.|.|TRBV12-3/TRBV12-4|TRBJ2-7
CASSRDTEQYF
TGTGCCAGCAGTAGAGACACGGAGCAGTACTTC
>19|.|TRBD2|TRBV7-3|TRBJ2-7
CASSATGLAGGKTNYEQYF
TGTGCCAGCAGCGCAACGGGACTAGCGGGGGGAAAAACCAACTACGAGCAGTACTTC
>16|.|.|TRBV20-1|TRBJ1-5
CSASPGTLPGNQPQHF
TGCAGTGCAAGTCCCGGGACATTGCCTGGCAATCAGCCCCAGCATTTT
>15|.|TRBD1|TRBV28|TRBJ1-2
CASRIPNRGRWGYTF
TGTGCCAGCAGAATTCCTAACAGGGGACGGTGGGGCTACACCTTC
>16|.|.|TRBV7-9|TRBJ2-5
CASSLALLSGSETQYF
TGTGCCAGCAGCCTCGCTTTACTATCGGGGAGCGAGACCCAGTACTTC
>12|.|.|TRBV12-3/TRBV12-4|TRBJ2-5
CASSLSGETQYF
TGTGCCAGCAGTTTATCCGGGGAGACCCAGTACTTC
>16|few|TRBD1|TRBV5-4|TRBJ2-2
CASTRGQGADTGELFF
TGTGCCAGCACCAGGGGACAGGGGGCCGACACCGGGGAGCTGTTTTTT
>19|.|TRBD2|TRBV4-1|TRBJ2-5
CASSQDLLGVRAGGETQYF
TGCGCCAGCAGCCAAGATTTACTTGGGGTTCGAGCGGGGGGAGAGACCCAGTACTTC